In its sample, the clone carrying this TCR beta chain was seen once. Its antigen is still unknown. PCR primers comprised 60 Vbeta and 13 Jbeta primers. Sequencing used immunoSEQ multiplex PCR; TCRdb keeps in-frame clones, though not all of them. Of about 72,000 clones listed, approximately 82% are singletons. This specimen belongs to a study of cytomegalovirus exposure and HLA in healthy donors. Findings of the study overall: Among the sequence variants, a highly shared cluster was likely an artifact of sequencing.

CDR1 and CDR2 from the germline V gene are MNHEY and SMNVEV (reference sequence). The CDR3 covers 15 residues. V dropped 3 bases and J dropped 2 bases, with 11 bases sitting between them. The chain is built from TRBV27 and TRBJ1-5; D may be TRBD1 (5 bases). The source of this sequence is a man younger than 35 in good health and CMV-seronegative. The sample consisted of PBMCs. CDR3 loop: CASSFQAGRNQPQHF. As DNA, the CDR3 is TGTGCCAGCAGTTTCCAGGCAGGGCGCAATCAGCCCCAGCATTTT.